This is a list of T cell receptor beta chains from one sample in a study of blood T cell repertoires in COVID-19. Only in-frame clones appear in the TCRdb table, and some are missing; sequencing was by immunoSEQ multiplex PCR. The sample lists some 220,000 clones; about 86% were seen once. Sequencing was carried out using PBMCs or T cells enriched from blood (not recorded which). All receptors come from a woman aged 40 to 50 with acute COVID-19. The CDR3 runs from the conserved cysteine through the conserved F or W. D genes are given only for firm matches. Some rows have no size entry. The others give once, few or many, or a class for an expanded clone.

TRBV27,-,-,TRBJ2-2,CASTPTGNTGELFF,TGTGCCAGCACCCCCACAGGAAACACCGGGGAGCTGTTTTTT
TRBV30,-,-,TRBJ1-6,CAWSNFEASPLHF,TGTGCCTGGAGTAATTTTGAGGCTTCACCCCTCCACTTT
TRBV7-9,-,TRBD1,TRBJ2-1,CASSNRGPRHNEQFF,TGTGCCAGCAGCAACAGGGGGCCTAGGCACAATGAGCAGTTCTTC
TRBV28,-,-,TRBJ1-1,CASSLTGGQNTEAFF,TGTGCCAGCAGTTTAACTGGAGGGCAGAACACTGAAGCTTTCTTT
TRBV12-5,-,TRBD2,TRBJ2-1,CASGLGLAGGPGNEQFF,TGTGCTAGTGGTTTGGGACTAGCGGGAGGGCCGGGCAATGAGCAGTTCTTC
TRBV9,-,TRBD2,TRBJ2-1,CASSVEGGSSYNEQFF,TGTGCCAGCAGCGTAGAAGGCGGGAGCTCCTACAATGAGCAGTTCTTC
TRBV6-5,-,TRBD1,TRBJ1-2,CASRRSTGGDGYTF,TGTGCCAGCAGACGATCGACAGGGGGGGATGGCTACACCTTC
TRBV25-1,once,-,TRBJ2-1,CASSAQGNEQFF,TGTGCCAGCAGTGCACAGGGCAATGAGCAGTTCTTC
TRBV29-1,-,TRBD1,TRBJ2-5,CSVESSGGRETQYF,TGCAGCGTTGAATCCTCAGGGGGAAGAGAGACCCAGTACTTC
TRBV4-2,-,-,TRBJ1-3,CASSPEGSAGGNTIYF,TGTGCCAGCAGCCCCGAGGGGTCCGCGGGGGGAAACACCATATATTTT
TRBV5-1,-,TRBD1,TRBJ1-3,CASSLEGGANGNTIYF,TGCGCCAGCAGCTTGGAAGGGGGCGCGAACGGAAACACCATATATTTT
TRBV18,-,TRBD2,TRBJ2-1,CASSSTYSGGTYNEQFF,TGTGCCAGCTCAAGCACCTATAGCGGGGGGACCTATAATGAGCAGTTCTTC
TRBV5-1,-,-,TRBJ2-5,CASSLGGVQETQYF,TGCGCCAGCAGCTTGGGGGGAGTACAAGAGACCCAGTACTTC
TRBV11-2,once,-,TRBJ2-2,CASRPWGANTGELFF,TGTGCCAGCAGGCCCTGGGGGGCGAACACCGGGGAGCTGTTTTTT
TRBV19,-,TRBD2,TRBJ2-1,CASSPHSGAGGPYEQFF,TGTGCCAGTAGTCCCCATTCCGGAGCGGGAGGGCCATATGAGCAGTTCTTC
TRBV2,-,TRBD1,TRBJ2-7,CASRHTGVPEQYF,TGTGCCAGCAGGCACACAGGGGTTCCGGAGCAGTACTTC
TRBV20-1,-,-,TRBJ1-2,CSASPRTSSNYGYTF,TGCAGTGCTAGTCCGAGAACCTCTTCTAACTATGGCTACACCTTC
TRBV4-1,few,-,TRBJ2-7,CASSQAVKGTSAGYEQYF,TGCGCCAGCAGCCAGGCGGTTAAGGGGACTTCTGCAGGGTACGAGCAGTACTTC
TRBV3-1/TRBV3-2,-,-,TRBJ1-2,CASSMGGRCNYGYTF,TGTGCCAGCAGTATGGGAGGCAGGTGTAACTATGGCTACACCTTC
TRBV5-1,-,-,TRBJ1-2,CASSPDSANYGYTF,TGCGCCAGCAGCCCCGACAGTGCTAACTATGGCTACACCTTC
TRBV5-1,-,-,TRBJ1-1,CASATGYGTEAFF,TGCGCCAGCGCCACAGGGTACGGCACTGAAGCTTTCTTT
TRBV10-1,-,TRBD2,TRBJ2-1,CASSPVGLAGGPYEQFF,TGCGCCAGCAGCCCGGTGGGACTAGCGGGAGGGCCCTATGAGCAGTTCTTC
TRBV7-3,once,-,TRBJ1-1,CASSPIPDFTEAFF,TGTGCCAGCAGCCCAATCCCGGACTTCACTGAAGCTTTCTTT
TRBV2,once,-,TRBJ1-4,CASSTVDEKLFF,TGTGCCAGTTCGACAGTGGATGAAAAACTGTTTTTT
TRBV19,-,TRBD1,TRBJ2-7,CASKGTGSLPGPAYEQYF,TGTGCCAGTAAAGGGACAGGATCCTTACCGGGACCAGCCTACGAGCAGTACTTC
TRBV29-1,-,TRBD1,TRBJ2-1,CSVSGQGKNEQFF,TGCAGCGTTAGCGGACAGGGGAAGAATGAGCAGTTCTTC
TRBV5-1,-,-,TRBJ2-5,CASSLSSQGPETQYF,TGCGCCAGCAGCTTGTCGAGTCAGGGCCCAGAGACCCAGTACTTC
TRBV7-3,-,TRBD1,TRBJ2-2,CASSKDGTVTPGELFF,TGTGCCAGCAGTAAGGACGGGACAGTGACCCCCGGGGAGCTGTTTTTT
TRBV4-1,-,TRBD1,TRBJ2-1,CASSQIQGQGADNEQFF,TGCGCCAGCAGCCAAATCCAGGGACAGGGGGCCGACAATGAGCAGTTCTTC
TRBV9,-,TRBD1,TRBJ1-1,CASSPTDRAGTEAFF,TGTGCCAGCAGCCCCACGGACAGGGCGGGCACTGAAGCTTTCTTT
TRBV3-1/TRBV3-2,-,TRBD2,TRBJ2-7,CASSRGLAGPYEQYF,TGTGCCAGCAGCCGGGGACTAGCGGGGCCCTACGAGCAGTACTTC
TRBV3-1/TRBV3-2,-,-,TRBJ2-5,CASSQDKLANTRGETQYF,TGTGCCAGCAGCCAAGATAAGCTAGCGAACACACGGGGGGAGACCCAGTACTTC
TRBV6-2/TRBV6-3,-,-,TRBJ1-5,CASSLVRGNQPQHF,TGTGCCAGCAGTTTGGTCAGGGGCAATCAGCCCCAGCATTTT
TRBV2,-,-,TRBJ2-1,CASRQWGSSYNEQFF,TGTGCCAGCCGCCAGTGGGGCAGCTCCTACAATGAGCAGTTCTTC
TRBV7-8,-,-,TRBJ1-1,CASSPMGGGTEAFF,TGTGCCAGCAGCCCAATGGGGGGAGGGACTGAAGCTTTCTTT
TRBV5-4,-,TRBD1,TRBJ1-5,CASSDGQGPSNQPQHF,TGTGCCAGCAGCGATGGACAGGGACCATCCAATCAGCCCCAGCATTTT
TRBV18,-,TRBD2,TRBJ2-1,CASSPPASGRIGEQFF,TGTGCCAGCTCACCACCGGCTAGCGGGAGAATAGGCGAGCAGTTCTTC
TRBV7-7,-,TRBD1,TRBJ1-6,CASSPSDPGQGYMASYNSPLHF,TGTGCCAGCAGCCCCAGCGACCCAGGACAGGGTTACATGGCGTCCTATAATTCACCCCTCCACTTT
TRBV28,-,-,TRBJ2-7,CASTPGVEQYF,TGTGCCAGCACACCAGGGGTCGAGCAGTACTTC
TRBV12-3/TRBV12-4,-,TRBD1,TRBJ1-2,CASSMGQGGGYTF,TGTGCCAGCAGTATGGGACAGGGAGGCGGCTACACCTTC
TRBV2,-,TRBD2,TRBJ2-7,CASSVISGRKIDEQYF,TGTGCCAGCAGTGTTATCAGCGGGAGGAAAATAGACGAGCAGTACTTC
TRBV7-6,-,-,TRBJ1-2,CASSQPFWGHPYGYTF,TGTGCCAGCAGTCAACCATTCTGGGGGCACCCCTATGGCTACACCTTC
TRBV5-1,-,-,TRBJ1-2,CASSHVRGGYGYTF,TGCGCCAGCAGTCATGTCAGGGGCGGCTATGGCTACACCTTC
TRBV6-2/TRBV6-3,-,TRBD1,TRBJ2-3,CASSKTYRGRSGTDTQYF,TGTGCCAGCAGTAAAACGTACAGGGGGAGGTCGGGCACAGATACGCAGTATTTT
TRBV30,-,-,TRBJ1-6,CAWDRRGSPLHF,TGTGCCTGGGACAGGCGGGGTTCACCCCTCCACTTT
TRBV19,-,-,TRBJ1-5,CASSIGRSNQPQHF,TGTGCCAGTAGTATAGGCCGGAGCAATCAGCCCCAGCATTTT
TRBV4-1,-,TRBD1,TRBJ1-6,CASSYLGTGGSPLHF,TGCGCCAGCAGCTACCTTGGGACAGGGGGTTCACCCCTCCACTTT
TRBV29-1,-,-,TRBJ1-1,CSVERGGIVNTEAFF,TGCAGCGTTGAAAGAGGAGGGATCGTGAACACTGAAGCTTTCTTT
TRBV28,-,TRBD1,TRBJ2-2,CASSGSGGPGELFF,TGTGCCAGCAGTGGATCAGGGGGCCCCGGGGAGCTGTTTTTT
TRBV7-9,-,TRBD1,TRBJ1-3,CASSSAGTGTGNTIYF,TGTGCCAGCAGCTCAGCCGGGACAGGGACTGGAAACACCATATATTTT
TRBV6-5,-,TRBD1,TRBJ2-2,CASTGTGGSGELFF,TGTGCCAGCACCGGGACAGGGGGATCCGGGGAGCTGTTTTTT
TRBV3-1/TRBV3-2,few,TRBD1,TRBJ1-1,CASSQDSYRGTEAFF,TGTGCCAGCAGCCAAGATTCTTACAGGGGCACTGAAGCTTTCTTT
TRBV7-9,-,TRBD1,TRBJ2-5,CASDSGTGGRETQYF,TGTGCCAGCGACTCCGGGACAGGGGGCCGCGAGACCCAGTACTTC
TRBV15,-,-,TRBJ1-5,CATSTGGTHSYQPQHF,TGTGCCACCAGCACAGGTGGGACACATAGTTATCAGCCCCAGCATTTT